The source of this T cell receptor beta chain is a study of somatic mutations in cytotoxic T cells in rheumatoid arthritis. The CDR3 is 15 residues long. Germline assignment: CDR1 SEHNR and CDR2 FQNEAQ (reference sequence). Trimming took off 0 bases at V and 0 bases at J, with 8 bases between the two ends. Clones were sequenced by immunoSEQ multiplex PCR, and TCRdb holds only the in-frame ones, with some missing. The data contain roughly 25,000 clones, just under 75% of them singletons. The chain has TRBV7-9 and TRBJ1-1, with D uncertain. The sample taken for sequencing was CD8+ T cells sorted from blood. The TCR was taken from a woman aged 18-29 years in good health. The CDR3 region has the DNA TGTGCCAGCAGCTTAGCAGATGGTCTGAACACTGAAGCTTTCTTT. The encoded protein is CASSLADGLNTEAFF. The whole variable domain, filled in from reference TRBV7-9 and TRBJ1-1, reads DTGVSQNPRHKITKRGQNVTFRCDPISEHNRLYWYRQTLGQGPEFLTYFQNEAQLEKSRLLSDRFSAERPKGSFSTLEIQRTEQGDSAMYLCASSLADGLNTEAFFGQGTRLTVV.